The source of this TCR beta chain is a study of early T cells in non-severe SARS-CoV-2 infection. Study information: The authors sequenced bulk RNA from unsorted whole blood, leaving chains unpaired.

Study results and limitations: Reliance on VDJdb matching favored anti-spike CD8 responses; private and CD4 specificities were missed.

This clonotype was picked up many times. The antigen is undetermined. Deletions cut 1 base from V and 5 bases from J, with 5 bases between. This CDR3 region has 12 residues. In germline, CDR1 is SGHAT, CDR2 FQNNGV. Attachment of unique molecular identifiers to individual cDNA molecules was performed. TCRdb passed the 5' RACE reads through MiXCR, listing each CDR3 protein once. The sample gives approximately 30,000 distinct CDR3 sequences, roughly 4.5% of which show up once; 7.9% is in the top ten. V gene TRBV11-2 combines with J gene TRBJ2-5; D unclear. The sample consisted of whole blood. The clonotype was recovered from an adult who was a healthcare worker with PCR-confirmed SARS-CoV-2 infection or an uninfected control (not recorded which). Written as DNA, the CDR3 is TGTGCCAGCAGCTTAGCTTCGGAGACCCAGTACTTC. It yields the protein CASSLASETQYF.